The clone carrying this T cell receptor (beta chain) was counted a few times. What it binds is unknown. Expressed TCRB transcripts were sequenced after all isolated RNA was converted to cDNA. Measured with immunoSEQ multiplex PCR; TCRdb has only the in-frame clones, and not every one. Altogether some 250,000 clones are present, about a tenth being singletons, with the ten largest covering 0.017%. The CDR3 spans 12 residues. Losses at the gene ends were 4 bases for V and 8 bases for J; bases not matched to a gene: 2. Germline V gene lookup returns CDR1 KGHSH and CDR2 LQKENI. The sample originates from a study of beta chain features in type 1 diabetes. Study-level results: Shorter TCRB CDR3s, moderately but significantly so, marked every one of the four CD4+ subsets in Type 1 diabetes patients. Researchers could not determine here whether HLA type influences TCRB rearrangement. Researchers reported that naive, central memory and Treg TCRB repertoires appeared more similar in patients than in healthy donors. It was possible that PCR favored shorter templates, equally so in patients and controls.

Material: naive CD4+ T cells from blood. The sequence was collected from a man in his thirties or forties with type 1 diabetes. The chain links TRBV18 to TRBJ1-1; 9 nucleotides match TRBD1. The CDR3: CASSLTGGEAFF. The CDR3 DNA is TGTGCCAGCTCACTGACAGGGGGAGAAGCTTTCTTT.